One and the same sample provided the 26 T cell receptor beta chains below, sequenced in a study of T-cell memory formation after mild COVID-19. TCRdb ran MiXCR on the 5' RACE reads and lists one entry per CDR3 protein. The data contain 250,000 to 350,000 distinct CDR3 sequences, under 20% of them singletons. The material sequenced was PBMCs or a T cell subset sorted from them (not recorded which). These receptors originate from a man aged 18 to 30 who had mild COVID-19 (a few samples of this study predate the infection). Cell type and time point are not known.

This clonotype was detected only a few times. The rearrangement joins TRBV7-9 to TRBJ1-2, with 8 bases matching TRBD1. J was trimmed by 4 bases and V by 2 bases; bases with no gene match: 3. The CDR3 has 14 amino acids. Germline assignment: CDR1 SEHNR and CDR2 FQNEAQ (reference sequence). CDR3 region: CASSLTGTGYGYTF. For the CDR3, the DNA is TGTGCCAGCAGCTTAACCGGGACAGGCTATGGCTACACCTTC.

The gene calls are TRBV7-9 and TRBJ2-1; 8 nucleotides align to TRBD1. Germline assignment: CDR1 SEHNR and CDR2 FQNEAQ (reference sequence). V shed 4 bases and J 7 bases; nucleotides not matched to a gene: 9. The CDR3 is 15 residues long. For the CDR3, the DNA is TGTGCCAGCAGCTATGACAGGGGATTCGTGAATGAGCAGTTCTTC. Protein product: CASSYDRGFVNEQFF.

Only a few counts were recorded for this clonotype. The chain carries TRBV12-3 or TRBV12-4 and TRBJ2-5, with 10 bases lining up with TRBD1. The CDR3 totals 14 residues. V was pared by 8 bases and J by 5 bases, with 8 bases of the junction left unmatched. The CDR3: CASSGQGVVETQYF. The DNA of the CDR3 is TGTGCCAGCTCCGGACAGGGGGTAGTGGAGACCCAGTACTTC.

The gene calls are TRBV29-1 and TRBJ2-3; 9 nucleotides match TRBD1. The CDR3 spans 13 residues. The germline V gene encodes CDR1 SQVTM and CDR2 ANQGSEA. The V gene end was trimmed by 7 bases and the J gene end by 4 bases; junction bases not matched to a gene: 6. DNA for the CDR3: TGCAGCGCGACAGGGGGATTGGCAGATACGCAGTATTTT. Translated: CSATGGLADTQYF.

This clonotype was detected a few times. V gene TRBV21-1 combines with J gene TRBJ2-7. TRBV21-1 has pseudogene status. The CDR3 is 15 amino acids. In DNA form, the CDR3 reads TGTGCCAGCACGCTCGGACGGAGGAGCTCCTACGAGCAGTACGTC. This gives the protein CASTLGRRSSYEQYV.

This rearrangement joins TRBV5-1 to TRBJ2-3, with 11 bases identical to TRBD1. The CDR3 is 15 residues long. The V gene's germline CDR1 is SGHRS and CDR2 YFSETQ. V lost 4 bases to trimming and J lost 3 bases; unmatched junction nucleotides: 4. The CDR3 protein is CASSVDRGQTDTQYF. The CDR3, as DNA: TGCGCCAGCAGCGTGGACAGGGGGCAAACAGATACGCAGTATTTT.

The gene calls are TRBV6-2 or TRBV6-3 and TRBJ1-1, with D possibly matching TRBD1 (6 bases). Germline CDR1 and CDR2: MNHEY and SVGEGT. V lost 5 bases and J 1 base, leaving 14 bases between the germline ends. There are 15 residues in the CDR3. The CDR3 DNA reads TGTGCCAGCAGTGCCCCAGGAGGGGGGAACACTGAAGCTTTCTTT. It encodes CASSAPGGGNTEAFF.

This CDR3 reads CASSLSGQLIEAFF. In DNA, the CDR3 is TGTGCCAGCAGTTTATCGGGACAGCTAATTGAAGCTTTCTTT. V is TRBV12-3 or TRBV12-4 and J is TRBJ1-1; 7 nucleotides agree with TRBD1. The CDR3 covers 14 residues. J gave up 7 bases and V 2 bases, and 7 bases lay outside the gene matches.

This sequence joins TRBV18 and TRBJ1-5; D remains unclear. The V gene lost 3 bases and the J gene lost 6 bases, with 15 bases spanning the gap. This CDR3 contains 15 residues. Germline CDR1 reads KGHSH; CDR2 reads LQKENI. The chain's CDR3 is CASSPKSNGGQPQHF. The CDR3 region has the DNA TGTGCCAGCTCACCCAAATCCAATGGAGGTCAGCCCCAGCATTTT.

This CDR3 reads CASSTKGSGETQYF. The CDR3, as DNA: TGTGCCAGCAGCACGAAGGGGTCAGGGGAGACCCAGTACTTC. The chain uses TRBV12-3 or TRBV12-4 and TRBJ2-5; TRBD1 is a possible D gene (5 bases). The V and J ends lost 6 bases and 5 bases respectively, with 16 bases between them. CDR3 length equals 14 residues.

This chain joins TRBV4-3 and TRBJ1-1, with D tentatively TRBD1 (5 bases). Trimming removed 5 bases at V and 6 bases at J, with 16 bases between. CDR1 is LGHNA and CDR2 is YSLEER in the germline V gene. This CDR3 is built from 14 residues. CDR3 residues: CASSGGAAGAEAFF. CDR3 DNA: TGCGCCAGCAGCGGAGGGGCGGCAGGCGCTGAAGCTTTCTTT.

The chain combines TRBV10-3 with TRBJ2-7, with D unclear. The CDR3 is 13 residues long. V lost 3 bases to trimming and J lost 3 bases, with 9 bases between them. Germline loops: CDR1 ENHRY, CDR2 SYGVKD. This CDR3 reads CAISEMDGYEQYF. The CDR3, as DNA: TGTGCCATCAGTGAAATGGACGGCTACGAGCAGTACTTC.

The chain joins TRBV5-1 to TRBJ2-7; a weak D match, TRBD1 (6 bases). V lost 1 base to trimming and J lost 2 bases, with 13 bases between them. The V gene's germline CDR1 is SGHRS and CDR2 YFSETQ. This CDR3 has 15 amino acids. The CDR3 loop reads CASSLFLDSPYEQYF. DNA of the CDR3: TGCGCCAGCAGCTTGTTCCTGGACAGCCCCTACGAGCAGTACTTC.

The chain employs TRBV12-5 and TRBJ1-2; D is uncertain. CDR3 length: 16 amino acids. Germline lookup yields CDR1 LGHNT and CDR2 FRNRAP. V lost 6 bases, J lost 1 base, and 18 bases lay in between. Written as DNA, the CDR3 is TGTGCTAGTGGATTTGGTGACTGGGAGGTTAACTATGGCTACACCTTC. Residues: CASGFGDWEVNYGYTF.

This clonotype was detected a few times. The chain recombines TRBV6-2 or TRBV6-3 with TRBJ2-7; possible D gene TRBD1, 6 bases. CDR1 and CDR2 (germline): MNHEY, SVGEGT. CDR3 length equals 12 residues. Trimming stripped 6 bases from V and 6 bases from J, with 12 bases between. The CDR3 reads CASSLRGREQYF. The CDR3 nucleotides are TGTGCCAGCAGCCTCAGGGGCCGCGAGCAGTACTTC.

This clonotype was detected only a few times. V and J are TRBV7-9 and TRBJ2-5; a weak D match, TRBD1 (5 bases). Deletions cut 6 bases from V and 3 bases from J, with 11 bases between. CDR3 length: 13 residues. Germline CDR1 is SEHNR and CDR2 is FQNEAQ (reference sequence). The CDR3 spells CASSFQGKETQYF. The CDR3 nucleotides read TGTGCCAGCAGTTTCCAGGGAAAAGAGACCCAGTACTTC.

The chain joins TRBV20-1 to TRBJ2-7; 14 nucleotides line up with TRBD2. Germline values: CDR1 DFQATT, CDR2 SNEGSKA (reference sequence). This CDR3 is built from 15 residues. V shed 0 bases, J shed 4 bases, and the junction held 2 bases outside the gene matches. The DNA of the CDR3 is TGCAGTGCTAGAGATGGGACTAGCGGGGGTTACGAGCAGTACTTC. Translating it yields CSARDGTSGGYEQYF.

J is TRBJ2-5 and V is TRBV4-1; TRBD1 aligns across 7 bases. The CDR3 is 13 residues long. Unmatched junction bases numbered 8, after V lost 8 bases and J lost 5 bases. The V gene's germline CDR1 is MGHRA and CDR2 YSYEKL. The CDR3 protein is CASRDSSSETQYF. In nucleotides, the CDR3 is TGCGCCAGCCGGGACAGCTCCTCGGAGACCCAGTACTTC.

This chain uses TRBV12-3 or TRBV12-4 with TRBJ2-2; D may be TRBD1 (6 bases). This CDR3 is built from 14 residues. Between the trimmed V and J ends, which lost 6 bases and 4 bases, there was a span of 12 bases. Here the CDR3 DNA reads TGTGCCAGCAGACCAACAGGGTCCACCGGGGAGCTGTTTTTT. This gives the protein CASRPTGSTGELFF.

The rearrangement links TRBV4-1 to TRBJ2-5; 11 bases fit TRBD2. The CDR3 sequence is 15 residues long. CDR1 is MGHRA, CDR2 YSYEKL, per germline. V shed 2 bases, J shed 6 bases, and the junction held 5 bases outside the gene matches. CDR3 residues: CASSQQLAGAKTQYF. The CDR3 nucleotides are TGCGCCAGCAGCCAACAACTAGCGGGGGCGAAGACCCAGTACTTC.

The chain carries TRBV12-3 or TRBV12-4 and TRBJ1-2; D gene uncertain. The ends were cut back, 5 bases at V and 5 bases at J, with 9 bases in the middle. CDR3 size: 12 residues. The CDR3 is CASSQTPYGYTF. The CDR3 DNA sequence: TGTGCCAGCAGTCAAACTCCGTATGGCTACACCTTC.

This clonotype has ten or more counts. The chain recombines TRBV28 with TRBJ2-7, with TRBD1 matching over 9 bases. The CDR3 runs 15 residues. Per the germline V gene, CDR1 is MDHEN and CDR2 is SYDVKM. After removal of 6 bases from V and 0 bases from J, the junction contained 6 bases not matched to a gene. The CDR3 spells CASRPGTGISYEQYV. The CDR3 DNA follows: TGTGCCAGCAGACCCGGGACAGGGATCTCCTACGAGCAGTACGTC.

The chain combines TRBV5-1 with TRBJ1-6, with D unclear. Germline CDR1 SGHRS, CDR2 YFSETQ. The CDR3 is 14 residues long. V lost 0 bases and J 8 bases, leaving 9 bases between the germline ends. CDR3 residues: CASSLEGIDSPLHF. DNA for the CDR3: TGCGCCAGCAGCTTGGAGGGAATCGATTCACCCCTCCACTTT.

The CDR3 coding sequence is TGTGCCAGCAGAGGGACAGGGTCCTACGAGCAGTACGTC. Protein sequence: CASRGTGSYEQYV. The rearrangement uses TRBV28 and TRBJ2-7; 9 bases line up with TRBD1. This CDR3 comprises 13 residues. Germline lookup yields CDR1 MDHEN and CDR2 SYDVKM. The ends lost 6 bases at V and 1 base at J; junction bases unmatched: 1.

The V gene is TRBV27, the J gene TRBJ1-2; 8 bases are a match to TRBD1. V trimming: 2 bases; J trimming: 8 bases; junction bases outside the gene matches: 10. The CDR3 is 15 amino acids. Germline V lookup: CDR1 MNHEY, CDR2 SMNVEV (reference sequence). CDR3 loop: CASSLLPQGAQGYTF. CDR3 DNA: TGTGCCAGCAGTTTACTCCCTCAGGGGGCTCAGGGCTACACCTTC.

This clonotype was recorded a few times. The rearrangement links TRBV4-1 to TRBJ1-5; no clear D gene. CDR3 length equals 14 residues. Trimming cost V 4 bases and J 7 bases, with 14 bases left between them. From germline, CDR1 is MGHRA and CDR2 YSYEKL. The CDR3 sequence is CASSPSPGNQPQHF. Written as DNA, the CDR3 is TGCGCCAGCAGCCCCTCCCCCGGGAACCAGCCCCAGCATTTT.